This TCR beta chain stems from a study of blood T cell repertoires in COVID-19. Study-wide context: The origin of the acute and convalescent COVID-19 samples was the United States, Italy and Spain. Sample material is recorded as cDNA or gDNA derived from T cells, B-cell-depleted T cells, or PBMCs.

The CDR3 contains 16 residues. CDR1 LNHDA and CDR2 SQIVND come from the germline V gene (reference sequence). Unmatched junction bases numbered 8, after V lost 5 bases and J lost 3 bases. Original data processing: Estimates of nucleated cell counts were drawn from the amplification of reference gene primers. TCRdb keeps only in-frame clones here, not all; method: immunoSEQ multiplex PCR. V and J calls and clone size follow that table, whereas D and trimming were derived from the DNA. Seen here are more than 65,000 clones, approximately 84% observed once, and the top ten hold approximately 12%. Only one count was recorded for this clone.

The sequenced sample was peripheral blood. The V gene is TRBV19, the J gene TRBJ2-1, with 9 bases matching TRBD1. This TCR was recovered from a human donor in a cohort sampled during active COVID-19. The CDR3 sequence: CASSSWTGVGYNEQFF. The CDR3 bases are TGTGCCAGTAGTTCTTGGACAGGGGTGGGCTACAATGAGCAGTTCTTC.